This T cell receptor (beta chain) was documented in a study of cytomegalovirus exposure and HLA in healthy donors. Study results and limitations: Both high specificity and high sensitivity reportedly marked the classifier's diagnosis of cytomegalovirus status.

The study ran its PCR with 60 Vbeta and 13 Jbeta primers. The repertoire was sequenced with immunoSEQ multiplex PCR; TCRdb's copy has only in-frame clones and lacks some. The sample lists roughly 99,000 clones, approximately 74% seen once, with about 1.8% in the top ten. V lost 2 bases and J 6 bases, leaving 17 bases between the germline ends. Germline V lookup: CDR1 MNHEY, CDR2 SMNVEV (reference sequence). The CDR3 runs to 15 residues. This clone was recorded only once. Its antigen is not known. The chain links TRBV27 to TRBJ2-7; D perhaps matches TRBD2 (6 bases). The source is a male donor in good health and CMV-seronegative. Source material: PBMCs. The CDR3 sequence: CASSLRAGGLIEQYF. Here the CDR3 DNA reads TGTGCCAGCAGTTTAAGGGCAGGAGGGCTCATCGAGCAGTACTTC.